What follows are 5 T cell receptor beta chains derived from one specimen sequenced in a study of shared clonotypes between healthy human individuals. The protocol was immunoSEQ multiplex PCR, while the TCRdb copy is restricted to in-frame clones and leaves out a portion. The table has approximately 2,000,000 clones, under 95% seen once. What was sequenced was naive CD4+ T cells from PBMCs. The subset denotes: CD45RA+ positively selected. The receptors shown here come from a man in his late teens or twenties in good health. Some clones in this sample may be carry-over from other donors' samples.

The chain recombines TRBV5-1 with TRBJ1-5; a weak D match, TRBD1 (6 bases). There are 14 residues in the CDR3. Germline CDR1 and CDR2: SGHRS and YFSETQ. V lost 3 bases and J lost 1, with 8 bases in between. DNA for the CDR3: TGCGCCAGCAGCTCTCAGGGGAGCAATCAGCCCCAGCATTTT. This translates into CASSSQGSNQPQHF.

The chain couples TRBV9 to TRBJ1-2; 7 bases fit TRBD1. Germline V gene data show CDR1 as SGDLS and CDR2 as YYNGEE. The V gene end was trimmed by 0 bases and the J gene end by 8 bases; junction bases not matched to a gene: 10. CDR3 length: 15 residues. CDR3: CASSVALAGTAGYTF. The CDR3 bases are TGTGCCAGCAGCGTAGCTTTGGCAGGGACAGCGGGCTACACCTTC.

The J gene is TRBJ2-5, the V gene TRBV14; 14 nucleotides agree with TRBD2. The V and J ends lost 1 base and 5 bases, in that order; junction bases with no gene match: 9. CDR3 length: 18 amino acids. Germline CDR1 and CDR2: SGHDN and FVKESK. The CDR3 is CASSQGRTSGRSRETQYF. DNA for the CDR3: TGTGCCAGCAGCCAAGGGCGGACTAGCGGGAGGTCGAGGGAGACCCAGTACTTC. The full variable domain, in which reference TRBV14 and TRBJ2-5 provide the parts outside the CDR3, is EAGVTQFPSHSVIEKGQTVTLRCDPISGHDNLYWYRRVMGKEIKFLLHFVKESKQDESGMPNNRFLAERTGGTYSTLKVQPAELEDSGVYFCASSQGRTSGRSRETQYFGPGTRLLVL.

This chain joins TRBV29-1 and TRBJ1-1; possibly TRBD1 for D (5 bases). Trimming shortened V by 7 bases and J by 0 bases, and 15 bases separated the two germline ends. Germline V gene lookup returns CDR1 SQVTM and CDR2 ANQGSEA. The CDR3 runs 14 residues. The CDR3 spells CSAQGSILNTEAFF. For the CDR3, the DNA is TGCAGCGCCCAGGGATCCATCCTGAACACTGAAGCTTTCTTT.

This clone was found once. This chain uses TRBV6-5 with TRBJ1-2; possible D gene TRBD1, 5 bases. The CDR3 is 16 residues long. Germline V gene data show CDR1 as MNHEY and CDR2 as SVGAGI. V was cut by 2 bases and J by 4 bases, with 17 bases left in between. CDR3 sequence (DNA): TGTGCCAGCAGTTACCACGGGACTTCGGCGGTCTATGGCTACACCTTC. Protein sequence: CASSYHGTSAVYGYTF.